This is a list of T cell receptor beta chains from one sample in a study of glioma-infiltrating T cells. TCRdb redid the calling of the multiplex PCR reads with MiXCR, one entry per CDR3 protein. Here the sample spans 150,000 or so distinct CDR3 sequences, roughly two fifths being singletons. Sequenced material: glioma tissue, nonneoplastic brain tissue, or PBMCs (not recorded which). The source of these receptors is a human donor with low-grade glioma or glioblastoma, undergoing nonglioma brain surgery, or in good health (not recorded which). The CDR3 runs from the conserved cysteine through the conserved F or W. D genes are given only for firm matches. Clone size is given for some rows only: seen once, a few or many times, or a class if the clone is expanded.

V	D	J	size	DNA	CDR3
TRBV25-1	.	TRBJ1-2	.	TGTGCCAGCAGCCGTTCCATAAACTGGGGCTACACCTTC	CASSRSINWGYTF
TRBV10-3	.	TRBJ1-3	.	TGTGCCATCAGTAGGGGGGACTCTGGAAACACCATATATTTT	CAISRGDSGNTIYF
TRBV20-1	.	TRBJ1-1	.	TGCAGTGCTAGAGATGGACAGACGAACACTGAAGCTTTCTTT	CSARDGQTNTEAFF
TRBV20-1	.	TRBJ2-5	few	TGCAGTGCCCCTCCGGCGGGGCGAAGGGAGACCCAGTACTTC	CSAPPAGRRETQYF
TRBV7-2	TRBD2	TRBJ2-5	few	TGTGCCAGCAGCACCGGGACTAGCGTTTATTTCCAAGAGACCCAGTACTTC	CASSTGTSVYFQETQYF
TRBV7-2	.	TRBJ1-1	medium-sized	TGTGCCAGCAGCCCAGGGACACACACTGAAGCTTTCTTT	CASSPGTHTEAFF
TRBV7-3	.	TRBJ2-7	.	TGTGCCCGCAGCCAGTCCGGTGAGCAGTACTTC	CARSQSGEQYF
TRBV19	.	TRBJ1-5	.	TGTGCCAGTAGTATAGTGGCAGATCAGCCCCATCATTTT	CASSIVADQPHHF
TRBV5-1	.	TRBJ2-1	.	TGCGCCAGCAGCTTTCACCGGGACGCGAGGGAGCAGTTCTTC	CASSFHRDAREQFF
TRBV7-2	.	TRBJ2-3	.	TGTGCCCGCAGCTTACGCTTTGAAGATACGCAGTATTTT	CARSLRFEDTQYF
TRBV6-2/TRBV6-3	.	TRBJ1-1	.	TGTGCCAGCAGGCTTCAGAGTAATTCGAACACTGAAGCTTTCTTT	CASRLQSNSNTEAFF
TRBV7-6	.	TRBJ1-2	few	TGTGCCAGCAGACCCAACAGGGTTGACGGCTACACCTTC	CASRPNRVDGYTF
TRBV28	TRBD2	TRBJ2-1	.	TGTGCCAGCAGTCAACTGACTAGCGGGAGCTCCTACAATGAGAAGTTCTTC	CASSQLTSGSSYNEKFF
TRBV7-2	.	TRBJ2-1	few	TGTGCCAGCAGCGAGTCACCTGGGGGCTACAATGAGCAGTTCTTC	CASSESPGGYNEQFF